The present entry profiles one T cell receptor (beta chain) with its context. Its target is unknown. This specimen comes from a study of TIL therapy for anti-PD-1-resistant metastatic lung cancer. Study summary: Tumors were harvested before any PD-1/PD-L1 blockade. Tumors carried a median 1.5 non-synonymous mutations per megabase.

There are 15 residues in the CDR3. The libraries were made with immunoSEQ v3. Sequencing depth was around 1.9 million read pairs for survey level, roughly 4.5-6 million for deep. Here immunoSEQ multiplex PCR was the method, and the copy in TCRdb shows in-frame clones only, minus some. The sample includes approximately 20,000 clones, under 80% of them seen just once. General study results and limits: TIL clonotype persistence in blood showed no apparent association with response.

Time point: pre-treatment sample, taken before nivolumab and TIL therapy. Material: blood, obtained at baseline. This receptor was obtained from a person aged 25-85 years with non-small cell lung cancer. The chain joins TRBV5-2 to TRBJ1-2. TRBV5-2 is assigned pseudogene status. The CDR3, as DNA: TGCGCCAGCAGCCAATATCCCGGGCTCCCGGGGGGCTACACCTTC. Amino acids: CASSQYPGLPGGYTF.